The 26 T cell receptor beta chains presented below share a single source sample, sequenced in a study of blood T cell repertoires in COVID-19. Clones were read by immunoSEQ multiplex PCR, and TCRdb kept only the in-frame ones, dropping some. Altogether more than 150,000 clones are present, 90% to 95% being singletons, with the ten largest covering 0.6% to 0.9%. Sequenced: peripheral blood. Every receptor here comes from a man aged 25 to 40 with COVID-19, enrolled during active disease.

The rearrangement joins TRBV9 to TRBJ1-3; D gene unclear. Looked up from germline, CDR1 is SGDLS and CDR2 is YYNGEE. The length of the CDR3 is 14 residues. Trimming removed 3 bases at V and 4 bases at J, with 11 bases between. The CDR3: CASSDTIFGNTIYF. The CDR3 region has the DNA TGTGCCAGCAGCGACACTATCTTCGGAAACACCATATATTTT. The full variable domain, completed using reference TRBV9 and TRBJ1-3, is DSGVTQTPKHLITATGQRVTLRCSPRSGDLSVYWYQQSLDQGLQFLIQYYNGEERAKGNILERFSAQQFPDLHSELNLSSLELGDSALYFCASSDTIFGNTIYFGEGSWLTVV.

The J gene is TRBJ1-3, the V gene TRBV12-1; TRBD1, the D gene given by the table, was not confirmed from the DNA. TRBV12-1 is shown as a pseudogene. CDR3 length: 17 residues. CDR3 DNA: TGTGCCAGCAGACGCGCTACGTTCAGGATCGCTGGAAACACCATATATTTT. Its protein is CASRRATFRIAGNTIYF.

This clone was picked up one time. V and J are TRBV5-1 and TRBJ2-5; 13 nucleotides line up with TRBD2. V was clipped by 4 bases and J by 5 bases; unmatched bases: 11. The CDR3 is made up of 17 amino acids. The germline CDR1 and CDR2 sequences are SGHRS and YFSETQ. The CDR3 protein is CASSGLTSGGLDETQYF. As DNA, the CDR3 is TGCGCCAGCAGCGGACTGACTAGCGGGGGGCTCGATGAGACCCAGTACTTC.

The chain is built from TRBV7-6 and TRBJ1-3; 7 bases are shared with TRBD1. Per the germline V gene, CDR1 is SGHVS and CDR2 is FNYEAQ. This CDR3 is 16 amino acids long. J lost 0 bases, V lost 5 bases, and 7 bases had no gene match. CDR3: CASSPRQGGSGNTIYF. In DNA form, the CDR3 reads TGTGCCAGCAGCCCCAGACAGGGTGGCTCTGGAAACACCATATATTTT.

The V call is TRBV19, the J call TRBJ2-2, with 9 bases identical to TRBD2. The CDR3 consists of 15 residues. J gave up 7 bases and V 6 bases, and 9 bases lay outside the gene matches. From germline, CDR1 is LNHDA and CDR2 SQIVND (reference sequence). CDR3 protein: CASRTRGGNIGELFF. CDR3 nucleotides: TGTGCCAGTAGGACGCGGGGGGGAAATATCGGGGAGCTGTTTTTT.

This sequence joins TRBV9 and TRBJ2-7; 7 nucleotides match TRBD1. The CDR3 totals 14 residues. Trimming removed 4 bases from V and 1 base from J; junction bases left unmatched: 5. CDR1 is SGDLS and CDR2 is YYNGEE in the germline V gene. CDR3 sequence: CASSPQTGSYEQYF. CDR3 in DNA: TGTGCCAGCAGCCCCCAGACAGGGTCCTACGAGCAGTACTTC. Combining the CDR3 with reference TRBV9 and TRBJ2-7 gives the whole variable domain DSGVTQTPKHLITATGQRVTLRCSPRSGDLSVYWYQQSLDQGLQFLIQYYNGEERAKGNILERFSAQQFPDLHSELNLSSLELGDSALYFCASSPQTGSYEQYFGPGTRLTVT.

The CDR3: CASKRTLTGANNSPLHF. The DNA of the CDR3 is TGTGCCAGCAAGAGGACCCTGACAGGGGCCAATAATTCACCCCTCCACTTT. The V and J genes are TRBV2 and TRBJ1-6; 8 positions agree with TRBD1. CDR1 and CDR2 from the germline V gene are SNHLY and FYNNEI. The CDR3 totals 17 residues. V gave up 7 bases and J gave up 5 bases; unmatched junction bases: 13.

The CDR3 DNA follows: TGTGCCAGCAGCGTAGCTACGGGGGTACGAGAGACCCAGTACTTC. Protein sequence: CASSVATGVRETQYF. The rearrangement uses TRBV9 and TRBJ2-5; D is possibly TRBD2 (6 bases). Germline loops: CDR1 SGDLS, CDR2 YYNGEE. The V gene lost 0 bases and the J gene lost 4 bases, with 13 bases spanning the gap. This CDR3 has 15 amino acids.

The chain joins TRBV7-9 to TRBJ2-3, with 7 bases that match TRBD2. Losses at the gene ends were 5 bases for V and 7 bases for J; bases not matched to a gene: 9. The CDR3 runs to 14 residues. In germline, CDR1 is SEHNR, CDR2 FQNEAQ (reference sequence). The CDR3 nucleotides are TGTGCCAGCAGCCCTATCGGAGCGGGATATACGCAGTATTTT. This gives the protein CASSPIGAGYTQYF.

The rearrangement links TRBV5-1 to TRBJ2-3, with D possibly TRBD1 on 5 matching bases. V was trimmed by 4 bases and J by 3 bases, leaving 18 bases between them. CDR1 and CDR2 (germline): SGHRS, YFSETQ. The CDR3 has 16 residues. The CDR3 DNA reads as TGCGCCAGCAGCCATGGTGGGGCAGGTTCAACAGATACGCAGTATTTT. It specifies CASSHGGAGSTDTQYF.

In nucleotides, the CDR3 is TGTGCCAGCAGTTTAGTCCAAAACTATGGCTACACCTTC. Its translation: CASSLVQNYGYTF. The chain combines TRBV12-3 or TRBV12-4 with TRBJ1-2, with no clear D. This CDR3 has 13 amino acids. V was trimmed by 1 base and J by 2 bases, leaving 5 bases between them.

V usage is TRBV30 and J usage is TRBJ2-2, with a weak D call TRBD1 (5 bases). This CDR3 region has 15 residues. The germline V gene has CDR1 GTSNPN and CDR2 SVGIG (reference sequence). Trimming stripped 3 bases from V and 1 base from J, with 12 bases between. The CDR3 region has the DNA TGTGCCTGGAGGCCTAGGGGTGGGAACACCGGGGAGCTGTTTTTT. This codes for CAWRPRGGNTGELFF.

This clone was seen at least ten times. This sample includes further DNA sequences coding for the same CDR3. This chain links TRBV20-1 with TRBJ2-7; D perhaps matches TRBD1 (5 bases). Germline V gene data show CDR1 as DFQATT and CDR2 as SNEGSKA (reference sequence). The germline V and J ends were trimmed by 3 bases and 5 bases, with 8 bases remaining between them. The CDR3 has 11 residues. The CDR3 DNA reads TGCAGTGCTAGTTCAGGGCACGAGCAGTACTTC. This translates into CSASSGHEQYF.

The chain combines TRBV10-3 with TRBJ1-3; D not resolved. Germline lookup yields CDR1 ENHRY and CDR2 SYGVKD. The CDR3 is 15 residues long. V lost 5 bases to trimming and J lost 0 bases, with 11 bases between them. The DNA for the CDR3 is TGTGCCATCAGTTCCGGACTGACCTCTGGAAACACCATATATTTT. Protein sequence: CAISSGLTSGNTIYF.

This sequence joins TRBV6-5 and TRBJ1-1; possibly TRBD1 for D (6 bases). Germline V gene lookup returns CDR1 MNHEY and CDR2 SVGAGI. Trimming cost V 10 bases and J 7 bases, with 16 bases left between them. The CDR3 is 12 residues long. The CDR3 nucleotides read TGTGCCACTAAGCAAGGACAGAGTGAAGCTTTCTTT. Translated: CATKQGQSEAFF.

The genes are TRBV7-2 and TRBJ2-7; TRBD1 matches at 7 bases. Germline V lookup: CDR1 SGHTA, CDR2 FQGNSA. The CDR3 loop spans 15 amino acids. With V trimmed by 4 bases and J by 0 bases, 6 bases remained unmatched. Here the CDR3 DNA reads TGTGCCAGCAGCTACCAGACAGGGACCTCCTACGAGCAGTACTTC. This translates into CASSYQTGTSYEQYF.

Note on this clone: Other DNA sequences in this sample translate to the same CDR3. The CDR3 nucleotides read TGTGCCAGCAGCTCAGACAGTAGCTCCTACAATGAGCAGTTCTTC. It codes for CASSSDSSSYNEQFF. V usage is TRBV7-3 and J usage is TRBJ2-1; perhaps TRBD1 as D (5 bases). Looked up from germline, CDR1 is SGHTA and CDR2 is FQGTGA. The CDR3 has 15 residues. V was clipped by 4 bases and J by 0 bases, with 10 bases between them.

This clone was found a few times. The rearrangement uses TRBV5-4 and TRBJ2-2; D is possibly TRBD1 (6 bases). Trimming cost V 4 bases and J 8 bases, with 15 bases left between them. The CDR3 extends over 14 amino acids. Germline CDR1 SGHNT, CDR2 YYREEE (reference sequence). The CDR3 reads CASSRRGGIGELFF. DNA of the CDR3: TGTGCCAGCAGCCGCCGAGGGGGAATTGGGGAGCTGTTTTTT.

This clone has more than one count but fewer than ten. The same CDR3 can be traced to other DNA sequences in this sample. This chain connects TRBV6-5 to TRBJ1-2; TRBD1 matches 8 bases. Losses at the gene ends were 6 bases for V and 5 bases for J; bases not matched to a gene: 5. Per germline, CDR1 MNHEY and CDR2 SVGAGI. This CDR3 has 13 amino acids. CDR3 protein: CASSPGGDYGYTF. The DNA of the CDR3 is TGTGCCAGCAGCCCAGGGGGCGATTATGGCTACACCTTC.

This chain uses TRBV5-1 with TRBJ1-5; 7 bases agree with TRBD1. J was trimmed by 6 bases and V by 0 bases; bases with no gene match: 3. This CDR3 comprises 14 residues. Per germline, CDR1 SGHRS and CDR2 YFSETQ. The CDR3 loop reads CASSLEGAGQPQHF. The CDR3 bases are TGCGCCAGCAGCTTGGAGGGGGCAGGTCAGCCCCAGCATTTT.

There are a few counts of this clone. The chain employs TRBV5-4 and TRBJ2-3; D is uncertain. The CDR3 loop spans 12 amino acids. The V gene lost 3 bases and the J gene lost 2 bases, with 4 bases spanning the gap. CDR1 SGHNT and CDR2 YYREEE come from the germline V gene (reference sequence). CDR3 sequence: CASSSYTDTQYF. The DNA for the CDR3 is TGTGCCAGCAGCTCGTACACAGATACGCAGTATTTT.

V and J are TRBV5-1 and TRBJ2-1; 10 bases line up with TRBD1. The CDR3 has 15 amino acids. The J segment lost 4 bases and the V segment lost 4 bases, leaving 5 bases of the junction unmatched. The germline V gene has CDR1 SGHRS and CDR2 YFSETQ. The CDR3 reads CASSPGQGFYNEQFF. For the CDR3, the DNA is TGCGCCAGCAGCCCGGGACAGGGGTTTTACAATGAGCAGTTCTTC.

The V and J genes are TRBV7-9 and TRBJ2-2, with a possible D match to TRBD1 (5 bases). The V gene lost 5 bases and the J gene lost 1 base, with 8 bases spanning the gap. The length of the CDR3 is 14 residues. Germline V gene sequence: CDR1 SEHNR, CDR2 FQNEAQ (reference sequence). CDR3 nucleotide sequence: TGTGCCAGCAGCCTCACAGGGAACACCGGGGAGCTGTTTTTT. This sequence encodes CASSLTGNTGELFF.

The chain links TRBV5-4 to TRBJ2-5; 9 positions agree with TRBD2. CDR1 is SGHNT and CDR2 is YYREEE in the germline V gene (reference sequence). This CDR3 contains 17 residues. V was pared by 0 bases and J by 2 bases, with 8 bases of the junction left unmatched. The CDR3: CASSLGGSGGSQETQYF. The CDR3 DNA sequence: TGTGCCAGCAGCTTGGGAGGCAGCGGGGGGTCACAAGAGACCCAGTACTTC.

Remarks on this clone: Likely a read error: the CDR3 ends without its conserved phenylalanine or tryptophan. Because the CDR3's place on the DNA is in doubt, the DNA is left out and the CDR3 is given as listed by TCRdb. The V call is TRBV6-5, the J call TRBJ1-2; whether TRBD1, the table's D call, matches the DNA was not checked. Germline V gene lookup returns CDR1 MNHEY and CDR2 SVGAGI. The CDR3 is 14 amino acids long, termini counted. This CDR3 is CATLPAFPGHALSL.

The chain links TRBV19 to TRBJ2-3, with TRBD2 matching over 9 bases. Germline CDR1 reads LNHDA; CDR2 reads SQIVND (reference sequence). Unmatched junction bases numbered 4, after V lost 2 bases and J lost 1 base. This CDR3 is 16 amino acids long. The CDR3 protein is CASSIRGGGGTDTQYF. In DNA form, the CDR3 reads TGTGCCAGTAGTATAAGGGGCGGGGGGGGCACAGATACGCAGTATTTT.